This is a list of T cell receptor beta chains from one sample in a study of vaccination effects on CD4 cells after COVID-19. What these receptors recognize is not known. Produced via immunoSEQ multiplex PCR; TCRdb's table is partial and in-frame only. This sample yields about 53,000 clones, of which around 80% are seen a single time; approximately 3% belongs to the top ten. Specimen: CD4+ T cells from PBMCs cultured without peptide, collected before COVID-19 vaccination. All receptors derive from a human donor who received a COVID-19 vaccine. Each CDR3 is given with its conserved first and last residue. A D gene is named only where the DNA matches it firmly. Only part of the rows carry a size: once, few, many, or a class if the clone is expanded.

TRBV24-1,NA,TRBJ1-5,NA,14,TGTGCCACCTCACGACAGTATAGCAATCAGCCCCAGCATTTT,CATSRQYSNQPQHF
TRBV30,NA,TRBJ1-1,NA,11,TGTGCCCGGGGTCGGGAAACTGAAGCTTTCTTT,CARGRETEAFF
TRBV14,NA,TRBJ2-3,TRBD2,16,TGTGCCAGCAGCTCACCGCGGGGGGGGGCATCAGATACGCAGTATTTT,CASSSPRGGASDTQYF
TRBV6-5,NA,TRBJ1-4,TRBD1,14,TGTGCCAGCATGAAACAGGGGGCAGAAGAAAAACTGTTTTTT,CASMKQGAEEKLFF
TRBV5-1,NA,TRBJ2-5,TRBD1,16,TGCGCCAGCAGCTTTAGGGACAGGGGCCCCCCGGAGACCCAGTACTTC,CASSFRDRGPPETQYF
TRBV7-2,once,TRBJ1-1,TRBD1,14,TGTGCCAGCAGCTCCCAGGGGGACAGCGGTAGAGCTTTCTTT,CASSSQGDSGRAFF
TRBV5-1,NA,TRBJ2-1,NA,14,TGCGCCAGCAGCTTGGCGGCCGCGGGGAATGAGCAGTTCTTC,CASSLAAAGNEQFF
TRBV28,NA,TRBJ1-6,NA,14,TGTGCCAGCAGTTCCGGACTGTTAAATTCACCCCTCCACTTT,CASSSGLLNSPLHF
TRBV29-1,NA,TRBJ2-3,NA,13,TGCAGCGTTGAGCCGGCTAGCACAGATACGCAGTATTTT,CSVEPASTDTQYF
TRBV3-1/TRBV3-2,NA,TRBJ1-2,TRBD1,16,TGTGCCAGCAGCCCCGCGGACAGGGGCTCTAACTATGGCTACACCTTC,CASSPADRGSNYGYTF
TRBV2,NA,TRBJ1-1,TRBD1,17,TGTGCCAGCAGTGACGAGGACAGGGTTGGGATGAACACTGAAGCTTTCTTT,CASSDEDRVGMNTEAFF
TRBV6-1,NA,TRBJ2-3,NA,15,TGTGCCAGCAGTGAAGTCCGTCGGCTTCCTGATACGCAGTATTTT,CASSEVRRLPDTQYF
TRBV6-2/TRBV6-3,NA,TRBJ1-3,NA,14,TGTGCCAGCGGTTCGACAGGCTCTGGAAACACCATATATTTT,CASGSTGSGNTIYF
TRBV9,NA,TRBJ1-3,NA,17,TGTGCCAGCAGCGTAGATTTGGGCCTCAGCTCTGGAAACACCATATATTTT,CASSVDLGLSSGNTIYF
TRBV11-1,NA,TRBJ2-5,NA,13,TGTGCCAGCAGCACGCGCCGAGGGGAGACCCAGTACTTC,CASSTRRGETQYF
TRBV5-1,NA,TRBJ2-5,TRBD2,17,TGCGCCAGCAGTCTGTCCCCTAGCGGGGGGTCCCAAGAGACCCAGTACTTC,CASSLSPSGGSQETQYF
TRBV7-9,NA,TRBJ2-4,NA,17,TGTGCCAGCAGCTTAGTACGGGATCAGCCCAGCAAAAACATTCAGTACTTC,CASSLVRDQPSKNIQYF
TRBV19,NA,TRBJ1-5,TRBD1,15,TGTGCCAGTAGTGGCAGGGGGGTCGGCAATCAGCCCCAGCATTTT,CASSGRGVGNQPQHF
TRBV6-4,once,TRBJ1-1,TRBD1,15,TGTGCCAGCAGTCCAACGGACAGGGCGAACACTGAAGCTTTCTTT,CASSPTDRANTEAFF
TRBV28,NA,TRBJ2-1,TRBD1,13,TGTGCCAGCAGGGGACAGGGGTACAATGAGCAGTTCTTC,CASRGQGYNEQFF
TRBV5-1,NA,TRBJ2-1,TRBD2,20,TGCGCCAGCAGCTTTTCACTAGCGGGGGGTTTCATGAGCTCCTACAATGAGCAGTTCTTC,CASSFSLAGGFMSSYNEQFF
TRBV7-2,NA,TRBJ1-2,NA,12,TGTGCCAGCAGCCCCCCTTGGGGGGGCTACACCTTC,CASSPPWGGYTF
TRBV6-5,NA,TRBJ1-6,NA,13,TGTGCCAGCAGTTACCTGCGGGGTGGTCCCCTCCACTTT,CASSYLRGGPLHF
TRBV28,NA,TRBJ1-4,NA,15,TGTGCCAGCAGTTTATCGGGAGGGACTAATGAAAAACTGTTTTTT,CASSLSGGTNEKLFF
TRBV15,NA,TRBJ1-1,NA,15,TGTGCCACCGGAGAAGGACGTCCATTGAACACTGAAGCTTTCTTT,CATGEGRPLNTEAFF
TRBV5-1,NA,TRBJ2-1,NA,16,TGCGCCAGCAGCTTGATGCAGACCTCGGGGTACAATGAGCAGTTCTTC,CASSLMQTSGYNEQFF
TRBV10-2,NA,TRBJ1-1,TRBD1,14,TGCGCCAGCAGGCCCGGGACAGCGTCTGCTGAAGCTTTCTTT,CASRPGTASAEAFF
TRBV28,NA,TRBJ1-5,NA,16,TGTGCCAGCAGTCTCCAGGGTGGGGTTGGCAATCAGCCCCAGCATTTT,CASSLQGGVGNQPQHF
TRBV2,NA,TRBJ1-5,TRBD1,15,TGTGCCAGCAACCTACAGGGGGCTCGCAATCAGCCCCAGCATTTT,CASNLQGARNQPQHF
TRBV5-1,NA,TRBJ2-1,NA,14,TGCGCCAGCAGCTTGGGGCTAGCCTCCGATGAGCAGTTCTTC,CASSLGLASDEQFF
TRBV19,NA,TRBJ1-2,NA,13,TGTGCCAGTCGGCGGGGACTAAACTATGGCTACACCTTC,CASRRGLNYGYTF
TRBV7-3,NA,TRBJ2-1,TRBD2,16,TGTGCCAGCAGCACCCGGGGCGGGGGGGCCGGAAATGAGCAGTTCTTC,CASSTRGGGAGNEQFF
TRBV5-1,NA,TRBJ2-4,NA,14,TGCGCCAGCAGCTTTGGAGGTGTCGAGGACATTCAGTACTTC,CASSFGGVEDIQYF
TRBV6-5,NA,TRBJ1-6,TRBD1,15,TGTGCCAGCAGCAATCGAGGGGGCTTTAATTCACCCCTCCACTTT,CASSNRGGFNSPLHF
TRBV2,NA,TRBJ1-2,NA,14,TGTGCCAGCAGTCCCGTTGGACGGAACTATGGCTACACCTTC,CASSPVGRNYGYTF
TRBV6-5,NA,TRBJ1-1,TRBD1,14,TGTGCCAGCAGCCTCGGGACAGTGAACACTGAAGCTTTCTTT,CASSLGTVNTEAFF
TRBV6-5,NA,TRBJ2-2,TRBD1,15,TGTGCCAGCAGACAAGGGACAGATAACACCGGGGAGCTGTTTTTT,CASRQGTDNTGELFF
TRBV6-4,NA,TRBJ2-5,TRBD2,15,TGTGCCAGCAGTGACCCACGGTGTTCGGGAGGTGAGGGGTACTTC,CASSDPRCSGGEGYF
TRBV11-3,once,TRBJ2-2,NA,15,TGTGCCAGCAGCTTAGGAGGGCCGAACACCGGGGAGCTGTTTTTT,CASSLGGPNTGELFF
TRBV9,NA,TRBJ2-1,TRBD2,17,TGTGCCAGCAGCGTAGGGACTAGCGGGAGCTCCTACAATGAGCAGTTCTTC,CASSVGTSGSSYNEQFF
TRBV6-2/TRBV6-3,NA,TRBJ1-5,TRBD1,16,TGTGCCAGCAGTTTCTCGGACAGGGCGGGGAATCAGCCCCAGCATTTT,CASSFSDRAGNQPQHF
TRBV6-6,once,TRBJ1-2,NA,14,TGTGCCAGCACTCTACTAGGGGTGGGCTATGGCTACACCTTC,CASTLLGVGYGYTF
TRBV6-5,NA,TRBJ2-5,TRBD1,14,TGTGCCAGCAGTTACTCCGGACAGGGTGAGACCCAGTACTTC,CASSYSGQGETQYF
TRBV21-1,NA,TRBJ1-1,NA,18,TGTGCCAGCGCCCCCAACCGGGGGGCCTTGCCCCTACCTCCTGAAGCTTTCTTT,CASAPNRGALPLPPEAFF
TRBV11-2,NA,TRBJ1-1,TRBD1,16,TGTGCCAGCAGCCCGCGCGGACAGGGTGGAGGGACTGAAGCTTTCTTT,CASSPRGQGGGTEAFF
TRBV6-1,NA,TRBJ2-6,NA,16,TGTGCCAGCAGTGAACCAGGTGCGGCGGGGGCCAACGTCCTGACTTTC,CASSEPGAAGANVLTF
TRBV2,NA,TRBJ2-1,NA,15,TGTGCCAGCAAGAGGACAGTGAGCTCCTACAATGAGCAGTTCTTC,CASKRTVSSYNEQFF
TRBV4-2,NA,TRBJ2-5,NA,13,TGTGCCAGCAGCCAAGATGGGGGGGAGACCCAGTACTTC,CASSQDGGETQYF
TRBV9,NA,TRBJ2-2,TRBD2,15,TGTGCCAGCAGCACGGGACTAGCTGACACCGGGGAGCTGTTTTTT,CASSTGLADTGELFF
TRBV10-2,NA,TRBJ2-1,TRBD1,13,TGCGCCAGCAGGGCGGACAGGGTCAATGAGCAGTTCTTC,CASRADRVNEQFF